This passage covers 17 T cell receptor beta chains from one sample sequenced in a study of tumor-infiltrating lymphocytes in primary liver carcinoma. In addition to blood RNA drawn from unsorted whole blood, germline DNA was extracted. Making TCR beta cDNA involved around 500 ng total RNA and a constant-region primer. The TCR beta library was amplified through three nested multiplex PCR rounds in a modified ARM-PCR procedure. Investigators reported that the first two PCR rounds, at 9 to 11 cycles each, used TRBV1-TRBV30 forward primers with a C-beta reverse primer. Each CDR3 protein is one row after TCRdb ran MiXCR on the multiplex PCR reads. The repertoire has 300,000 to 400,000 distinct CDR3 sequences, roughly two thirds of them found once; the top ten carry approximately 9%. Sample: peripheral blood. The receptors derive from a man aged 35 to 55 with primary liver carcinoma and hepatitis B virus infection.

In this sample, this clonotype turned up once. Given a much more abundant clone one base away, this may be a read error. This sequence joins TRBV12-3 or TRBV12-4 and TRBJ2-1, with TRBD2 matching over 7 bases. CDR3 length: 14 amino acids. CDR3 bases: TGTGCCAGCAGGGAGCTTAGCGGGTACAATGAGGAGTTCTTC. It translates to CASRELSGYNEEFF.

As concerns this clonotype: A much more abundant neighbour one base away suggests this may be a read error. V is TRBV6-1 and J is TRBJ2-7; perhaps TRBD1 as D (5 bases). The germline gives CDR1 MNHNS, CDR2 SASEGT. The CDR3 has 14 amino acids. In DNA form, the CDR3 reads TGTGCCGGCAGTGAGCCGGGCAGGGACTACGAGCAGTACTTC. This encodes CAGSEPGRDYEQYF.

Regarding this clonotype: A much larger clone is a single base away; this may be a read error. The chain recombines TRBV6-2 or TRBV6-3 with TRBJ2-3; TRBD2 matches 12 bases. The germline CDR1 and CDR2 sequences are MNHEY and SVGEGT. This CDR3 has 17 residues. CDR3 in amino acids: CASGYTKTSGSTDTQYF. In DNA, the CDR3 is TGTGCCAGCGGTTACACGAAGACTAGCGGGAGTACAGATACGCAGTATTTT.

Notes on this clonotype: At one end, the junction sequence differs from germline, possibly due to a read error. The chain is built from TRBV10-3 and TRBJ2-5; no clear D. CDR3 size: 13 residues. Germline V gene sequence: CDR1 ENHRY, CDR2 SYGVKD. CDR3 amino acids: CTISESNGETQYF. DNA of the CDR3: TGCACCATCAGTGAGTCGAACGGGGAGACCCAGTACTTC.

This chain links TRBV12-3 or TRBV12-4 with TRBJ2-3; possibly TRBD2 for D (5 bases). The CDR3 loop spans 13 amino acids. V lost 7 bases and J 10 bases, leaving 18 bases between the germline ends. The CDR3 here is CASTQFGGLAQYF. Here the CDR3 DNA reads TGTGCCAGCACCCAGTTTGGAGGTCTGGCGCAGTATTTT.

This clonotype has a handful of counts. This chain connects TRBV7-8 to TRBJ2-5, with D unclear. The germline V gene encodes CDR1 SGHVS and CDR2 FQNEAQ. With 5 bases removed from V and 5 bases from J, the gap between germline ends came to 6 bases. The CDR3 is 11 amino acids. CDR3 region: CASSIDETQYF. The CDR3 coding sequence is TGTGCCAGCAGCATCGACGAGACCCAGTACTTC.

This clonotype has ten or more counts. This chain joins TRBV6-1 and TRBJ2-7; D unresolved. The CDR3 covers 11 residues. Looked up from germline, CDR1 is MNHNS and CDR2 is SASEGT. V was cut by 2 bases and J by 4 bases, with 3 bases left in between. CDR3 sequence: CASSEQYEQYF. The DNA for the CDR3 is TGTGCCAGCAGTGAACAGTACGAGCAGTACTTC.

A word on this clonotype: A read error may explain this, as a much larger clone is one base away. J is TRBJ1-5 and V is TRBV12-3 or TRBV12-4; D remains ambiguous. The CDR3 runs 14 residues. V shed 2 bases and J shed 4 bases, with 9 bases lying between them. DNA of the CDR3: TGTGCCAGCAGTTTACGACTGAGGAATCAGCCCCAGCATTTT. This gives the protein CASSLRLRNQPQHF.

CDR3 sequence reads: CASSPSVLSGNTIYF. The CDR3 DNA follows: TGTGCCAGCAGCCCGAGCGTCCTCTCTGGAAACACCATATATTTT. The rearrangement uses TRBV6-1 and TRBJ1-3, with D unresolved. Germline loops: CDR1 MNHNS, CDR2 SASEGT. V shed 6 bases and J shed 0 bases, with 12 bases lying between them. The CDR3 extends over 15 amino acids.

Notes on this clonotype: A much larger clone differs by one base, so this may be a read error. This chain links TRBV6-5 with TRBJ1-1; no clear D. CDR1 is MNHEY and CDR2 is SVGAGI in the germline V gene. The CDR3 spans 11 residues. Deletions cut 1 base from V and 7 bases from J, with 4 bases between. In DNA, the CDR3 is TGTGCCAGCAGTTACTTGGGTGAAGCTTTCTTT. Residues: CASSYLGEAFF.

A word on this clonotype: A much larger clone sits a single nucleotide away, making a read error possible. The chain couples TRBV5-4 to TRBJ2-7, with D possibly called TRBD1 or TRBD2 (5 bases each). The length of the CDR3 is 13 residues. Germline V gives CDR1 SGHNT, CDR2 YYREEE (reference sequence). V was cut by 3 bases and J by 0 bases, with 7 bases left in between. The CDR3 loop is CASSWDHSYEQYF. The CDR3 DNA reads as TGTGCCAGCAGCTGGGACCACTCCTACGAGCAGTACTTC.

Worth noting for this clonotype: Lacking the conserved final phenylalanine or tryptophan, this CDR3 likely reflects a read error. The CDR3 reads CSVRRREKLFL. The CDR3 nucleotides are TGCAGCGTCCGACGGCGTGAAAAACTGTTTCTT. The V and J genes are TRBV29-1 and TRBJ1-4; unclear D gene. Germline lookup yields CDR1 SQVTM and CDR2 ANQGSEA. Trimming stripped 6 bases from V and 7 bases from J, with 9 bases between. The CDR3 loop spans 11 amino acids.

Remarks on this clonotype: The junction does not match germline at one end; this may be a read error. CDR3 DNA sequence: TGTGCCAACAGCTTAGGGACGCGGGAGACCCAGTACTTC. It translates to CANSLGTRETQYF. The chain recombines TRBV11-2 with TRBJ2-5; tentatively, D is TRBD1 or TRBD2 (5 bases each). The germline V gene encodes CDR1 SGHAT and CDR2 FQNNGV. The CDR3 has 13 residues. Looking up the rest from reference TRBV11-2 and TRBJ2-5 gives the full variable domain: EAGVAQSPRYKIIEKRQSVAFWCNPISGHATLYWYQQILGQGPKLLIQFQNNGVVDDSQLPKDRFSAERLKGVDSTLKIQPAKLEDSAVYLCANSLGTRETQYFGPGTRLLVL.

In the case of this clonotype: One junction end disagrees with the germline gene, perhaps due to a read error. The chain combines TRBV4-3 with TRBJ1-2, with a possible D match to TRBD1 (5 bases). The V gene's germline CDR1 is LGHNA and CDR2 YSLEER. The CDR3 has 16 amino acids. The chain's CDR3 is CTSNQERDGAIYGYTF. In DNA, the CDR3 is TGCACCAGCAACCAGGAAAGGGACGGAGCTATTTATGGCTACACCTTC.

This rearrangement joins TRBV7-9 to TRBJ2-7; 7 nucleotides align to TRBD1. This CDR3 is 14 amino acids long. The germline V gene encodes CDR1 SEHNR and CDR2 FQNEAQ (reference sequence). V was clipped by 5 bases and J by 3 bases; unmatched bases: 7. The CDR3 DNA is TGTGCCAGCAGCCCATCGGGACAGATCTACGAGCAGTACTTC. Its protein product is CASSPSGQIYEQYF.

The sample holds one count of this clonotype. This may be a read error: a much more frequent sequence differs by one nucleotide. The chain combines TRBV4-3 with TRBJ2-1, with 8 bases lining up with TRBD2. CDR3 length equals 16 residues. Germline V gene sequence: CDR1 LGHNA, CDR2 YSLEER. The CDR3 loop reads CVSSQEGLGGMDEQFF. The DNA for the CDR3 is TGCGTCAGCAGCCAAGAGGGACTAGGGGGAATGGATGAGCAGTTCTTC.

In the case of this clonotype: No conserved phenylalanine or tryptophan is present at the end of the CDR3, so a read error is the likely explanation. The chain employs TRBV7-8 and TRBJ2-7; TRBD2 might be the D (6 bases). Germline V gives CDR1 SGHVS, CDR2 FQNEAQ. Trimming took 5 bases from V and 4 from J, leaving 15 bases between them. The CDR3 contains 14 residues. In nucleotides, the CDR3 is TGTGCCAGCAGCCCACTAGCCCAGGGATACGAGCAGTACCTC. Protein sequence: CASSPLAQGYEQYL.